These 30 T cell receptor beta chains came from one sample sequenced in a study of CD8+ T cells in alopecia areata. Reverse transcribed after extraction, RNA yielded cDNA as the sequencing template. Sequencing was performed with immunoSEQ multiplex PCR; in TCRdb, only in-frame clones are kept and a portion is missing. In the table there are 70,000 to 95,000 clones, roughly 47% of which are singletons. Sequenced material: NKG2D-high CD8+ T cells sorted from blood. These receptors all stem from a human donor with alopecia areata.

The rearrangement joins TRBV29-1 to TRBJ2-7, with a tentative D call TRBD1 (5 bases). The CDR3 runs 12 residues. Trimming took 7 bases from V and 3 from J, leaving 13 bases between them. The germline V gene has CDR1 SQVTM and CDR2 ANQGSEA. This CDR3 is CSAETEDYEQYF. In DNA, the CDR3 is TGCAGCGCAGAGACAGAAGACTACGAGCAGTACTTC.

This sequence joins TRBV27 and TRBJ1-2, with a weak D call TRBD1 (6 bases). This CDR3 is built from 13 residues. With 3 bases removed from V and 6 bases from J, the gap between germline ends came to 11 bases. In germline, CDR1 is MNHEY, CDR2 SMNVEV (reference sequence). CDR3 loop: CASSFPGGHGYTF. The CDR3 nucleotides are TGTGCCAGCAGTTTTCCGGGGGGGCATGGCTACACCTTC.

V and J are TRBV5-4 and TRBJ2-2; D unresolved. Trimming shortened V by 0 bases and J by 5 bases, and 11 bases separated the two germline ends. CDR1 and CDR2 (germline): SGHNT, YYREEE (reference sequence). The CDR3 contains 15 residues. CDR3 in amino acids: CASSLDAQITGELFF. The CDR3 coding sequence is TGTGCCAGCAGCTTGGATGCCCAAATTACCGGGGAGCTGTTTTTT.

V is TRBV2 and J is TRBJ2-7; D gene uncertain. Germline values: CDR1 SNHLY, CDR2 FYNNEI. Trimming took 7 bases from V and 2 from J, leaving 12 bases between them. This CDR3 spans 13 amino acids. CDR3 sequence (DNA): TGTGCCAGCACCCTCAACCCCCCCTACGAGCAGTACTTC. This sequence encodes CASTLNPPYEQYF. The entire variable domain, with the rest obtained from reference TRBV2 and TRBJ2-7, is as follows: EPEVTQTPSHQVTQMGQEVILRCVPISNHLYFYWYRQILGQKVEFLVSFYNNEISEKSEIFDDQFSVERPDGSNFTLKIRSTKLEDSAMYFCASTLNPPYEQYFGPGTRLTVT.

This clone was detected only a few times. The chain combines TRBV19 with TRBJ2-7, with D tentatively TRBD2 (6 bases). Trimming removed 3 bases at V and 5 bases at J, with 11 bases between. This CDR3 spans 13 amino acids. CDR1 is LNHDA and CDR2 is SQIVND in the germline V gene (reference sequence). This chain's CDR3 is CASSIGGFDEQYF. DNA for the CDR3: TGTGCCAGTAGTATCGGGGGTTTCGACGAGCAGTACTTC.

The chain combines TRBV4-1 with TRBJ1-5; the D gene is possibly TRBD1 (5 bases). The CDR3 sequence is 14 residues long. Germline CDR1 MGHRA, CDR2 YSYEKL. Trimming left V 0 bases short and J 7 bases short, with 10 bases between. CDR3 sequence reads: CASSQDTRGQPQHF. The CDR3 DNA reads TGCGCCAGCAGCCAAGATACAAGGGGCCAGCCCCAGCATTTT.

CDR3 in amino acids: CASSLDEETQYF. CDR3 DNA: TGTGCCAGCAGCTTAGATGAAGAGACCCAGTACTTC. The chain carries TRBV13 and TRBJ2-5, with D hard to call. CDR3 length equals 12 residues. Trimming removed 1 base from V and 3 bases from J, with 3 bases in between. Germline lookup yields CDR1 PRHDT and CDR2 FYEKMQ (reference sequence). Drawing the rest from reference TRBV13 and TRBJ2-5, the complete variable domain is AAGVIQSPRHLIKEKRETATLKCYPIPRHDTVYWYQQGPGQDPQFLISFYEKMQSDKGSIPDRFSAQQFSDYHSELNMSSLELGDSALYFCASSLDEETQYFGPGTRLLVL.

The CDR3: CASSQERTIHEAFF. The CDR3 region has the DNA TGCGCCAGCAGCCAGGAGAGGACAATCCATGAAGCTTTCTTT. The chain couples TRBV4-1 to TRBJ1-1; weak D call: TRBD1 (5 bases). V lost 3 bases to trimming and J lost 7 bases, with 15 bases between them. Germline CDR1 and CDR2: MGHRA and YSYEKL. CDR3 length equals 14 residues.

The chain employs TRBV7-6 and TRBJ2-1; D ambiguous. Trimming shortened V by 5 bases and J by 4 bases, and 6 bases separated the two germline ends. The CDR3 contains 12 residues. Per the germline V gene, CDR1 is SGHVS and CDR2 is FNYEAQ. This CDR3 is CASSPGYNEQFF. The DNA of the CDR3 is TGTGCCAGCAGCCCCGGTTACAATGAGCAGTTCTTC.

This clone is categorized as medium-sized (0.01 to 0.1%). The V and J genes are TRBV4-1 and TRBJ2-1, with TRBD2 matching 11 bases. Per germline, CDR1 MGHRA and CDR2 YSYEKL. The CDR3 runs to 15 residues. The V and J ends lost 4 bases and 4 bases, in that order; junction bases with no gene match: 3. The CDR3 spells CASSPTSGGYNEQFF. Here the CDR3 DNA reads TGCGCCAGCAGCCCTACTAGCGGGGGTTACAATGAGCAGTTCTTC.

V is TRBV2 and J is TRBJ2-1; no reliable D call. This CDR3 comprises 11 residues. CDR1 and CDR2 from the germline V gene are SNHLY and FYNNEI. Trimming cost V 10 bases and J 10 bases, with 14 bases left between them. The CDR3: CAMTVYGEQFF. The CDR3 nucleotides read TGTGCCATGACTGTCTACGGAGAGCAGTTCTTC.

The chain carries TRBV4-1 and TRBJ2-7, with unresolved D. The V gene's germline CDR1 is MGHRA and CDR2 YSYEKL. CDR3 size: 14 residues. The germline V and J ends were trimmed by 0 bases and 0 bases, with 6 bases remaining between them. The CDR3 loop is CASSQDSGSYEQYF. CDR3 coding DNA: TGCGCCAGCAGCCAAGACAGTGGCTCCTACGAGCAGTACTTC.

The chain carries TRBV28 and TRBJ2-3, with 10 bases lining up with TRBD2. The CDR3 contains 15 residues. Trimming cost V 6 bases and J 2 bases; bases outside gene matches: 5. The germline V gene has CDR1 MDHEN and CDR2 SYDVKM. The CDR3 loop reads CASSPLAGHTDTQYF. DNA of the CDR3: TGTGCCAGCAGCCCACTAGCGGGACACACAGATACGCAGTATTTT.

The chain joins TRBV11-1 to TRBJ2-3; D call uncertain. CDR1 and CDR2 from the germline V gene are SGHAT and FQDESV (reference sequence). The length of the CDR3 is 14 residues. V lost 5 bases and J 6 bases, leaving 15 bases between the germline ends. CDR3 sequence reads: CASSPPETSDTQYF. The CDR3 DNA reads TGTGCCAGCAGCCCCCCTGAAACGTCCGATACGCAGTATTTT.

The table lists this clone with a few counts. The chain carries TRBV6-6 and TRBJ1-2; maybe TRBD1 (6 bases). V was cut by 4 bases and J by 6 bases, with 12 bases left in between. Germline V CDR1 and CDR2: MNHNY, SVGAGI (reference sequence). The CDR3 sequence is 13 residues long. The CDR3 reads CASSSQGFDGYTF. As DNA, the CDR3 is TGTGCCAGCAGTTCCCAGGGGTTCGATGGCTACACCTTC.

The chain links TRBV4-1 to TRBJ2-5, with 9 nucleotides matching TRBD1. The DNA end favors TRBJ2-7, so the J call may be wrong. The CDR3 consists of 17 residues. In germline, CDR1 is MGHRA, CDR2 YSYEKL. Here the CDR3 DNA reads TGCGCCAGCAGCCAAGACTCCTCCGGGACAGGGAACTACGAGCAGTACTTC. This encodes CASSQDSSGTGNYEQYF.

J is TRBJ2-1 and V is TRBV5-1; D call uncertain. Germline V gene sequence: CDR1 SGHRS, CDR2 YFSETQ. Between the trimmed V and J ends, which lost 3 bases and 5 bases, there was a span of 9 bases. CDR3 length: 13 amino acids. In nucleotides, the CDR3 is TGCGCCAGCAGCTCTGGACGGAACAATGAGCAGTTCTTC. The encoded protein is CASSSGRNNEQFF.

This sequence joins TRBV6-5 and TRBJ2-3; 9 bases line up with TRBD1. Germline loops: CDR1 MNHEY, CDR2 SVGAGI. V lost 10 bases, J lost 3 bases, and 5 bases stayed unmatched. This CDR3 comprises 13 residues. CDR3 nucleotides: TGTGCCACCGGACAGGGGCTGACAGATACGCAGTATTTT. Encoded protein: CATGQGLTDTQYF.

The gene calls are TRBV2 and TRBJ1-1; no clear D gene. V was trimmed by 6 bases and J by 6 bases, leaving 5 bases between them. CDR3 length equals 10 residues. Germline V gene data show CDR1 as SNHLY and CDR2 as FYNNEI. For the CDR3, the DNA is TGTGCCAGCAGAGGGCCTGAAGCTTTCTTT. Amino acids: CASRGPEAFF. Full variable domain (outside the CDR3, taken from reference TRBV2 and TRBJ1-1): EPEVTQTPSHQVTQMGQEVILRCVPISNHLYFYWYRQILGQKVEFLVSFYNNEISEKSEIFDDQFSVERPDGSNFTLKIRSTKLEDSAMYFCASRGPEAFFGQGTRLTVV.

On this clone itself: One end of the junction does not line up with germline, which may come from a read error. The CDR3 DNA reads as TGTGCCAGCAGCGAAGGACAGGTTCTGGGCCGAGCTCCCTCGAATGAAAAACTGTTTTTT. Protein product: CASSEGQVLGRAPSNEKLFF. The chain uses TRBV6-1 and TRBJ1-4, with 7 bases fitting TRBD1. Germline loops: CDR1 MNHNS, CDR2 SASEGT. This CDR3 has 20 amino acids.

The chain carries TRBV2 and TRBJ2-5; the D is unclear. Germline V gene data show CDR1 as SNHLY and CDR2 as FYNNEI. The CDR3 is 11 amino acids. Trimming stripped 4 bases from V and 7 bases from J, with 7 bases between. Here the CDR3 DNA reads TGTGCCAGCAGTGGAGGTGTGACCCAGTACTTC. Its protein product is CASSGGVTQYF.

The CDR3 sequence is CAWTNGELFF. In DNA, the CDR3 is TGTGCCTGGACAAACGGGGAGCTGTTTTTT. The chain is built from TRBV30 and TRBJ2-2, with D uncertain. Deletions cut 4 bases from V and 7 bases from J, with 4 bases between. The CDR3 is 10 amino acids. Germline CDR1 is GTSNPN and CDR2 is SVGIG (reference sequence).

The V and J genes are TRBV21-1 and TRBJ2-5. TRBV21-1 is a listed pseudogene. CDR3 length: 13 residues. The DNA for the CDR3 is TGTGCCAGCCGACGGACCGACCAAGAGACCCAGTACTTC. Encoded protein: CASRRTDQETQYF.

The V call is TRBV30, the J call TRBJ1-2, with D maybe TRBD1 (6 bases). The CDR3 runs to 12 residues. CDR1 and CDR2 from the germline V gene are GTSNPN and SVGIG (reference sequence). The V end was cut by 0 bases, the J end by 7 bases, with 9 bases between. This CDR3 is CAWSVQGAGYTF. The CDR3 region has the DNA TGTGCCTGGAGTGTACAGGGTGCTGGCTACACCTTC.

J is TRBJ2-1 and V is TRBV13, with TRBD2 matching 10 bases. V was pared by 3 bases and J by 0 bases, with 14 bases of the junction left unmatched. The CDR3 spans 20 residues. In germline, CDR1 is PRHDT, CDR2 FYEKMQ (reference sequence). The CDR3 sequence is CASSFGPLAGVGTSYNEQFF. The CDR3 coding sequence is TGTGCCAGCAGCTTCGGGCCGCTAGCGGGGGTGGGCACCTCCTACAATGAGCAGTTCTTC.

The CDR3 spells CASSALRGYTF. The DNA of the CDR3 is TGTGCCAGCAGTGCCCTCAGGGGCTACACCTTC. The chain links TRBV2 to TRBJ1-2; D ambiguous. V was shortened by 4 bases and J by 8 bases, with 8 bases between the two germline ends. CDR3 size: 11 residues. Germline V gene data show CDR1 as SNHLY and CDR2 as FYNNEI.

The gene calls are TRBV5-4 and TRBJ2-7, with D unclear. The germline V gene has CDR1 SGHNT and CDR2 YYREEE (reference sequence). This CDR3 has 16 amino acids. V shed 3 bases and J shed 3 bases, with 19 bases lying between them. The CDR3 protein is CASSWISEPSLYEQYF. For the CDR3, the DNA is TGTGCCAGCAGCTGGATATCCGAGCCCTCTCTCTACGAGCAGTACTTC.

This clone was counted a single time. The gene calls are TRBV29-1 and TRBJ2-7; D not certain. The CDR3 is 15 amino acids. CDR1 is SQVTM, CDR2 ANQGSEA, per germline. Trimming removed 6 bases from V and 5 bases from J, with 23 bases in between. CDR3 DNA: TGCAGCGTACTAACCGAGGAGTCCGCCCCCCACGAGCAGTACTTC. Its protein is CSVLTEESAPHEQYF.

This chain connects TRBV5-6 to TRBJ2-7; maybe TRBD2 (6 bases). V was shortened by 0 bases and J by 6 bases, with 7 bases between the two germline ends. Germline loops: CDR1 SGHDT, CDR2 YYEEEE. This CDR3 is 12 amino acids long. The CDR3: CASSLGRGEQYF. The DNA for the CDR3 is TGTGCCAGCAGCTTGGGGCGGGGCGAGCAGTACTTC. Full variable domain (outside the CDR3, taken from reference TRBV5-6 and TRBJ2-7): DAGVTQSPTHLIKTRGQQVTLRCSPKSGHDTVSWYQQALGQGPQFIFQYYEEEERQRGNFPDRFSGHQFPNYSSELNVNALLLGDSALYLCASSLGRGEQYFGPGTRLTVT.

This sequence joins TRBV30 and TRBJ2-1, with D hard to call. Trimming removed 5 bases at V and 4 bases at J, with 9 bases between. CDR3 length equals 12 residues. CDR1 and CDR2 from the germline V gene are GTSNPN and SVGIG (reference sequence). As DNA, the CDR3 is TGTGCCTGGGGGATGGGATACAATGAGCAGTTCTTC. It yields the protein CAWGMGYNEQFF.